This T cell receptor (beta chain) originates from a study of blood T cell repertoires in COVID-19. Study context: Samples representing acute and convalescent COVID-19 were sourced from the United States, Italy and Spain.

The CDR3 is 13 residues long. The germline V gene has CDR1 SGHDT and CDR2 YYEEEE. The germline V and J ends were trimmed by 4 bases and 5 bases, with 12 bases remaining between them. Sequenced by immunoSEQ multiplex PCR; TCRdb stores in-frame clones only, minus some. The data show about 270,000 clones, with approximately 84% seen just once and almost 1.5% held by the top ten. Input material: peripheral blood. The chain employs TRBV5-6 and TRBJ1-2; D not resolved. This receptor was identified in a human donor with COVID-19, enrolled during active disease. The donor label of this sample is uncertain. The CDR3 DNA is TGTGCCAGCAGCGGAGGAGGTTGGTATGGCTACACCTTC. It codes for CASSGGGWYGYTF. Full variable domain (outside the CDR3, taken from reference TRBV5-6 and TRBJ1-2): DAGVTQSPTHLIKTRGQQVTLRCSPKSGHDTVSWYQQALGQGPQFIFQYYEEEERQRGNFPDRFSGHQFPNYSSELNVNALLLGDSALYLCASSGGGWYGYTFGSGTRLTVV.